This is a list of T cell receptor beta chains from one sample in a study of blood T cell repertoires in COVID-19. TCRdb's table, derived via immunoSEQ multiplex PCR, lists solely in-frame clones and lacks some. The profile shows 200,000 or so clones, nearly 90% of them singletons. Sequencing was done on a sample of PBMCs or T cells enriched from blood (not recorded which). The source is a man aged 25-45 years who had recovered from COVID-19. The CDR3 runs from the conserved cysteine through the conserved F or W. The D gene is left open where the match is weak. Size is omitted from some rows. Given values are once, few, many or a class for expanded clones.

clone size: few; V gene: TRBV7-2; J gene: TRBJ1-1; D gene: -; CDR3 protein: CASSSKQGITLTEAFF; CDR3 DNA: TGTGCCAGCAGCTCAAAACAGGGCATAACCCTCACTGAAGCTTTCTTT
clone size: -; V gene: TRBV13; J gene: TRBJ2-1; D gene: -; CDR3 protein: CASSLGVSVGQQFF; CDR3 DNA: TGTGCCAGCAGCTTAGGGGTCTCTGTGGGCCAGCAGTTCTTC
clone size: -; V gene: TRBV7-6; J gene: TRBJ1-6; D gene: -; CDR3 protein: CASSQSHRAGWSPLHF; CDR3 DNA: TGTGCCAGCAGCCAATCTCACAGGGCTGGTTGGTCACCCCTCCACTTT
clone size: -; V gene: TRBV28; J gene: TRBJ2-7; D gene: TRBD1; CDR3 protein: CASSSPGQGFYEQYF; CDR3 DNA: TGTGCCAGCAGCTCACCGGGACAGGGGTTCTACGAGCAGTACTTC
clone size: -; V gene: TRBV19; J gene: TRBJ1-1; D gene: TRBD1; CDR3 protein: CASFTGPDRGQAFF; CDR3 DNA: TGTGCCAGTTTCACTGGACCTGACAGGGGACAAGCTTTCTTT
clone size: once; V gene: TRBV6-5; J gene: TRBJ1-5; D gene: TRBD1; CDR3 protein: CASRSDRDNQPQHF; CDR3 DNA: TGTGCCAGCAGGAGCGACAGGGACAATCAGCCCCAGCATTTT
clone size: -; V gene: TRBV11-2; J gene: TRBJ2-7; D gene: -; CDR3 protein: CASSLAQAGISYEQYF; CDR3 DNA: TGTGCCAGCAGCTTAGCCCAGGCAGGGATATCCTACGAGCAGTACTTC
clone size: once; V gene: TRBV6-2/TRBV6-3; J gene: TRBJ2-7; D gene: -; CDR3 protein: CASSLPPTGSRPSEQYF; CDR3 DNA: TGTGCCAGCAGTTTACCCCCGACTGGGAGTCGTCCTTCCGAGCAGTACTTC
clone size: -; V gene: TRBV9; J gene: TRBJ2-2; D gene: -; CDR3 protein: CASSVRGDSNTGELFF; CDR3 DNA: TGTGCCAGCAGCGTCAGGGGGGACTCGAACACCGGGGAGCTGTTTTTT
clone size: -; V gene: TRBV7-2; J gene: TRBJ1-6; D gene: TRBD1; CDR3 protein: CASSLTGQGSNSPLHF; CDR3 DNA: TGTGCCAGCAGCTTAACGGGACAGGGGAGTAATTCACCCCTCCACTTT
clone size: -; V gene: TRBV11-2; J gene: TRBJ1-4; D gene: -; CDR3 protein: CASSWGHPLFF; CDR3 DNA: TGTGCCAGCAGCTGGGGACATCCTTTGTTTTTT
clone size: -; V gene: TRBV11-2; J gene: TRBJ1-1; D gene: -; CDR3 protein: CASSLMGLEAFF; CDR3 DNA: TGTGCCAGCAGCTTAATGGGCTTAGAAGCTTTCTTT
clone size: -; V gene: TRBV27; J gene: TRBJ2-2; D gene: -; CDR3 protein: CASSLFAGHTGELFF; CDR3 DNA: TGTGCCAGCAGTTTATTTGCGGGGCACACCGGGGAGCTGTTTTTT
clone size: -; V gene: TRBV18; J gene: TRBJ2-2; D gene: -; CDR3 protein: CASSPPTGELFF; CDR3 DNA: TGTGCCAGCTCACCACCGACTGGGGAGCTGTTTTTT
clone size: -; V gene: TRBV27; J gene: TRBJ2-7; D gene: -; CDR3 protein: CASSLRRTGYEQYF; CDR3 DNA: TGTGCCAGCAGTTTAAGACGAACAGGCTACGAGCAGTACTTC
clone size: few; V gene: TRBV28; J gene: TRBJ2-7; D gene: -; CDR3 protein: CASSNSRRGSEQYF; CDR3 DNA: TGTGCCAGCAGTAACTCCCGCAGGGGAAGCGAGCAGTACTTC
clone size: -; V gene: TRBV5-4; J gene: TRBJ1-2; D gene: TRBD1; CDR3 protein: CASSSGTATYGYTF; CDR3 DNA: TGTGCCAGCAGCTCCGGGACAGCAACCTATGGCTACACCTTC
clone size: -; V gene: TRBV29-1; J gene: TRBJ1-1; D gene: TRBD1; CDR3 protein: CSVSRQGGTEAFF; CDR3 DNA: TGCAGCGTAAGTAGGCAGGGGGGCACTGAAGCTTTCTTT
clone size: -; V gene: TRBV2; J gene: TRBJ2-1; D gene: TRBD2; CDR3 protein: CASAWTSGSYNEQFF; CDR3 DNA: TGTGCCAGCGCCTGGACTAGCGGATCCTACAATGAGCAGTTCTTC
clone size: -; V gene: TRBV27; J gene: TRBJ2-3; D gene: -; CDR3 protein: CASSFQTADTQYF; CDR3 DNA: TGTGCCAGCAGTTTTCAAACAGCAGATACGCAGTATTTT
clone size: -; V gene: TRBV19; J gene: TRBJ2-2; D gene: TRBD2; CDR3 protein: CASSFASGSFLASGELFF; CDR3 DNA: TGTGCCAGTAGTTTTGCTAGCGGGAGTTTTTTGGCCTCCGGGGAGCTGTTTTTT
clone size: -; V gene: TRBV11-2; J gene: TRBJ2-1; D gene: TRBD1; CDR3 protein: CASSLPRGRGPEQFF; CDR3 DNA: TGTGCCAGCAGCCTCCCCCGGGGCAGGGGGCCTGAGCAGTTCTTC
clone size: few; V gene: TRBV2; J gene: TRBJ2-7; D gene: TRBD1; CDR3 protein: CASRAIRGRAYEQYF; CDR3 DNA: TGTGCCAGCAGAGCCATAAGGGGGCGGGCGTACGAGCAGTACTTC
clone size: -; V gene: TRBV6-5; J gene: TRBJ2-5; D gene: TRBD2; CDR3 protein: CASSLGGGETQYF; CDR3 DNA: TGTGCCAGCAGTCTCGGGGGGGGCGAGACCCAGTACTTC
clone size: -; V gene: TRBV7-2; J gene: TRBJ2-3; D gene: -; CDR3 protein: CASSLDPAGDTQYF; CDR3 DNA: TGTGCCAGCAGCTTAGATCCCGCCGGGGATACGCAGTATTTT
clone size: -; V gene: TRBV19; J gene: TRBJ1-5; D gene: TRBD1; CDR3 protein: CASSNRDREQPQHF; CDR3 DNA: TGTGCCAGTAGTAACCGGGACAGGGAACAGCCCCAGCATTTT
clone size: -; V gene: TRBV25-1; J gene: TRBJ2-7; D gene: TRBD1; CDR3 protein: CASSRGQGAYEQYF; CDR3 DNA: TGTGCCAGCAGCAGAGGACAGGGGGCCTACGAGCAGTACTTC
clone size: few; V gene: TRBV2; J gene: TRBJ2-1; D gene: -; CDR3 protein: CASSESRLVGPNEQFF; CDR3 DNA: TGTGCCAGCAGTGAAAGCCGGCTGGTGGGGCCCAATGAGCAGTTCTTC
clone size: -; V gene: TRBV6-2/TRBV6-3; J gene: TRBJ1-5; D gene: -; CDR3 protein: CASTPLGKGGGNQPQHF; CDR3 DNA: TGTGCCAGCACCCCGTTGGGGAAAGGGGGGGGCAATCAGCCCCAGCATTTT
clone size: -; V gene: TRBV6-6; J gene: TRBJ2-7; D gene: -; CDR3 protein: CASSSAREQYF; CDR3 DNA: TGTGCCAGCAGTTCTGCGAGGGAGCAGTACTTC
clone size: -; V gene: TRBV5-1; J gene: TRBJ1-3; D gene: -; CDR3 protein: CASSPMGGTGNTIYF; CDR3 DNA: TGCGCCAGCAGCCCTATGGGGGGTACTGGAAACACCATATATTTT
clone size: once; V gene: TRBV30; J gene: TRBJ1-2; D gene: TRBD1; CDR3 protein: CAWALDRVGGYTF; CDR3 DNA: TGTGCCTGGGCCCTGGACAGGGTGGGAGGCTACACCTTC
clone size: -; V gene: TRBV19; J gene: TRBJ1-5; D gene: TRBD1; CDR3 protein: CASSTGTGRNQPQHF; CDR3 DNA: TGTGCCAGTAGTACTGGGACAGGGCGCAATCAGCCCCAGCATTTT
clone size: -; V gene: TRBV2; J gene: TRBJ2-7; D gene: TRBD2; CDR3 protein: CASEREFGYEQYF; CDR3 DNA: TGTGCCTCTGAGCGGGAATTTGGCTACGAGCAGTACTTC
clone size: -; V gene: TRBV5-4; J gene: TRBJ1-6; D gene: TRBD1; CDR3 protein: CASSLGTGAINSYNSPLHF; CDR3 DNA: TGTGCCAGCAGTTTGGGGACAGGAGCCATCAACTCCTATAATTCACCCCTCCACTTT
clone size: once; V gene: TRBV5-1; J gene: TRBJ1-6; D gene: TRBD1; CDR3 protein: CASSPQGGVGSPLHF; CDR3 DNA: TGCGCCAGCAGCCCTCAGGGGGGAGTAGGATCACCCCTCCACTTT
clone size: -; V gene: TRBV9; J gene: TRBJ1-6; D gene: -; CDR3 protein: CASSAEGSSYNSPLHF; CDR3 DNA: TGTGCCAGCAGCGCGGAGGGGAGCTCCTATAATTCACCCCTCCACTTT
clone size: -; V gene: TRBV5-8; J gene: TRBJ2-4; D gene: -; CDR3 protein: CASSGVRVLTPKNIQYF; CDR3 DNA: TGTGCCAGCAGCGGAGTCAGGGTGTTAACACCCAAAAACATTCAGTACTTC
clone size: -; V gene: TRBV6-5; J gene: TRBJ2-7; D gene: -; CDR3 protein: CASRPSRYYEQYF; CDR3 DNA: TGTGCCAGCAGACCCTCCAGATACTACGAGCAGTACTTC
clone size: -; V gene: TRBV30; J gene: TRBJ2-5; D gene: -; CDR3 protein: CAQSDSYQETQYF; CDR3 DNA: TGTGCCCAGTCTGACAGCTACCAAGAGACCCAGTACTTC
clone size: -; V gene: TRBV11-2; J gene: TRBJ2-7; D gene: TRBD1; CDR3 protein: CASSKDRIGEQYF; CDR3 DNA: TGTGCCAGCAGCAAGGACAGGATTGGCGAGCAGTACTTC
clone size: -; V gene: TRBV19; J gene: TRBJ1-2; D gene: -; CDR3 protein: CASSTPDWVEDTNYGYTF; CDR3 DNA: TGTGCCAGTAGTACCCCCGACTGGGTCGAGGACACTAACTATGGCTACACCTTC
clone size: -; V gene: TRBV6-5; J gene: TRBJ1-5; D gene: -; CDR3 protein: CASSYTGDGNQPQHF; CDR3 DNA: TGTGCCAGCAGTTACACAGGAGATGGCAATCAGCCCCAGCATTTT
clone size: -; V gene: TRBV5-1; J gene: TRBJ2-5; D gene: TRBD1; CDR3 protein: CASSPGQGGETQYF; CDR3 DNA: TGCGCCAGCAGCCCGGGACAGGGAGGGGAGACCCAGTACTTC
clone size: -; V gene: TRBV5-8; J gene: TRBJ2-7; D gene: TRBD1; CDR3 protein: CASSVTGTEAYEQYF; CDR3 DNA: TGTGCCAGCAGCGTGACAGGGACGGAAGCCTACGAGCAGTACTTC
clone size: once; V gene: TRBV9; J gene: TRBJ2-7; D gene: TRBD2; CDR3 protein: CASSVLAGVGEQYF; CDR3 DNA: TGTGCCAGCAGCGTACTAGCGGGAGTCGGGGAGCAGTACTTC
clone size: -; V gene: TRBV7-9; J gene: TRBJ2-4; D gene: -; CDR3 protein: CASSPQGSTKNIQYF; CDR3 DNA: TGTGCCAGCAGCCCCCAGGGGTCCACCAAAAACATTCAGTACTTC
clone size: -; V gene: TRBV7-9; J gene: TRBJ2-7; D gene: -; CDR3 protein: CASSEEVFEQYF; CDR3 DNA: TGTGCCAGCAGCGAAGAGGTTTTCGAGCAGTACTTC
clone size: -; V gene: TRBV11-3; J gene: TRBJ1-6; D gene: TRBD1; CDR3 protein: CASSLGQGNSPLHF; CDR3 DNA: TGTGCCAGCAGCTTGGGACAGGGAAATTCACCCCTCCACTTT
clone size: once; V gene: TRBV3-1/TRBV3-2; J gene: TRBJ2-1; D gene: TRBD2; CDR3 protein: CASSQEGSGGDNEQFF; CDR3 DNA: TGTGCCAGCAGCCAAGAGGGAAGCGGGGGCGACAATGAGCAGTTCTTC
clone size: -; V gene: TRBV27; J gene: TRBJ1-1; D gene: TRBD1; CDR3 protein: CASSFLTLDRVGTEAFF; CDR3 DNA: TGTGCCAGCAGTTTCCTAACTCTTGACAGGGTAGGCACTGAAGCTTTCTTT
clone size: -; V gene: TRBV19; J gene: TRBJ1-1; D gene: -; CDR3 protein: CASSIPLRRAFF; CDR3 DNA: TGTGCCAGTAGTATACCCTTAAGGCGGGCTTTCTTT
clone size: -; V gene: TRBV18; J gene: TRBJ2-1; D gene: TRBD1; CDR3 protein: CASSPTRLSRDSYNEQFF; CDR3 DNA: TGTGCCAGCTCTCCGACGCGCTTGTCCCGGGACAGTTACAATGAGCAGTTCTTC
clone size: -; V gene: TRBV6-1; J gene: TRBJ2-7; D gene: TRBD1; CDR3 protein: CASSEKGGLNYEQYF; CDR3 DNA: TGTGCCAGCAGTGAAAAAGGGGGCCTTAACTACGAGCAGTACTTC
clone size: -; V gene: TRBV11-2; J gene: TRBJ2-7; D gene: -; CDR3 protein: CASSFRDQVREQYF; CDR3 DNA: TGTGCCAGCAGCTTCAGGGATCAAGTTAGGGAGCAGTACTTC
clone size: -; V gene: TRBV27; J gene: TRBJ2-7; D gene: -; CDR3 protein: CASSLGGSRNEQYF; CDR3 DNA: TGTGCCAGCAGTTTAGGAGGGAGTAGGAACGAGCAGTACTTC
clone size: -; V gene: TRBV6-4; J gene: TRBJ2-7; D gene: -; CDR3 protein: CASSYLPGPYEQYF; CDR3 DNA: TGTGCCAGCAGCTACCTCCCAGGCCCCTACGAGCAGTACTTC
clone size: -; V gene: TRBV18; J gene: TRBJ2-5; D gene: -; CDR3 protein: CASSPRQNQETQYF; CDR3 DNA: TGTGCCAGCTCACCGCGACAGAATCAAGAGACCCAGTACTTC